The T cell receptor beta chain under discussion was sequenced for a study of circulating and synovial CD4+ cells in juvenile arthritis. V lost 1 base to trimming and J lost 0 bases, with 13 bases between them. This CDR3 comprises 16 residues. The germline V gene encodes CDR1 MNHEY and CDR2 SVGAGI. Sequencing used immunoSEQ multiplex PCR; TCRdb keeps in-frame clones, though not all of them. The profile shows about 32,000 clones, roughly 96% of them singletons. The material sequenced was CD4+ T cells from blood. This clonotype was sampled from a human donor with juvenile idiopathic arthritis. This chain joins TRBV6-5 and TRBJ2-7, with D possibly matching TRBD2 (5 bases). The CDR3 sequence is CASSYFPEGSSYEQYF. CDR3 nucleotide sequence: TGTGCCAGCAGTTACTTCCCCGAGGGCAGCTCCTACGAGCAGTACTTC.